This T cell receptor (beta chain) is from a study of blood T cell repertoires in COVID-19. Overall study context: Acute and convalescent COVID-19 specimens originated in the United States, Italy and Spain. From T cells, B-cell-depleted T cells, or PBMCs came the material, which was cDNA or gDNA.

Original methodology: Using reference gene primer amplification, nucleated cell counts were estimated. This table comes from immunoSEQ multiplex PCR, and its TCRdb copy is limited to in-frame clones, with some not included. V and J calls and clone size follow that table, whereas D and trimming were derived from the DNA. The repertoire holds some 700,000 clones, with more than 80% as singletons. Germline assignment: CDR1 LNHDA and CDR2 SQIVND (reference sequence). Trimming at V came to 5 bases and at J to 6 bases, leaving 17 bases not matched to a gene. There are 18 residues in the CDR3. The chain recombines TRBV19 with TRBJ1-5; 9 bases map to TRBD1. The TCR was taken from a woman aged 18-29 years with acute or convalescent COVID-19. The sequencing sample was made of peripheral blood. CDR3 protein: CASSRGWETGGAGQPQHF. The CDR3 coding sequence is TGTGCCAGTAGTCGGGGTTGGGAAACAGGGGGCGCGGGTCAGCCCCAGCATTTT.